The rows below give T cell receptor beta chains drawn from one sample of a study of control samples from healthy donors and cancer patients. Using immunoSEQ multiplex PCR, the repertoire was profiled, and TCRdb retains in-frame clones only, with some absent. The sample records some 130,000 clones, 80% to 95% being singletons. Sequencing input: blood. The receptor set was obtained from a woman between 50 and 59 years old in good health. CDR3s include the opening cysteine and the closing phenylalanine or tryptophan. The order of the fields is clone size, CDR3 length, V gene, D gene, J gene, CDR3 protein, CDR3 DNA. D genes are given only for firm matches. Clone size is stated in some rows and not others, as once, few, many or a class when expanded.

abundance: NA; len: 21; v_gene: TRBV2; d_gene: TRBD1; j_gene: TRBJ2-3; CDR3aa: CASSLPAGTGYPHSSTDTQYF; CDR3nt: TGTGCCAGCAGTTTACCAGCCGGGACAGGCTACCCCCATTCTAGCACAGATACGCAGTATTTT
abundance: few; len: 13; v_gene: TRBV2; d_gene: NA; j_gene: TRBJ1-2; CDR3aa: CASSETGVYGYTF; CDR3nt: TGTGCCAGCAGTGAAACGGGAGTTTATGGCTACACCTTC
abundance: NA; len: 15; v_gene: TRBV2; d_gene: NA; j_gene: TRBJ2-7; CDR3aa: CASRGVRATAYEQYF; CDR3nt: TGTGCCAGCAGAGGAGTAAGGGCCACAGCCTACGAGCAGTACTTC
abundance: once; len: 13; v_gene: TRBV30; d_gene: TRBD1; j_gene: TRBJ1-2; CDR3aa: CAWIGRRGQGYTF; CDR3nt: TGTGCCTGGATTGGGAGGAGGGGGCAGGGCTACACCTTC
abundance: NA; len: 14; v_gene: TRBV7-2; d_gene: NA; j_gene: TRBJ1-5; CDR3aa: CASSLSYSNQPQHF; CDR3nt: TGTGCCAGCAGCTTGAGCTATAGCAATCAGCCCCAGCATTTT
abundance: NA; len: 13; v_gene: TRBV30; d_gene: NA; j_gene: TRBJ1-1; CDR3aa: CAWGGLSNPEAFF; CDR3nt: TGTGCCTGGGGGGGACTTTCGAACCCTGAAGCTTTCTTT
abundance: NA; len: 12; v_gene: TRBV30; d_gene: NA; j_gene: TRBJ1-2; CDR3aa: CAWRAGVGGYTF; CDR3nt: TGTGCCTGGAGAGCGGGGGTCGGAGGCTACACCTTC
abundance: NA; len: 17; v_gene: TRBV28; d_gene: NA; j_gene: TRBJ2-3; CDR3aa: CASSLSRWGRREDTQYF; CDR3nt: TGTGCCAGCAGTTTATCACGATGGGGCAGAAGGGAAGATACGCAGTATTTT
abundance: once; len: 11; v_gene: TRBV7-2; d_gene: NA; j_gene: TRBJ1-1; CDR3aa: CASSLVFEAFF; CDR3nt: TGTGCCAGCAGCTTAGTGTTTGAAGCTTTCTTT
abundance: NA; len: 13; v_gene: TRBV10-3; d_gene: NA; j_gene: TRBJ2-5; CDR3aa: CAISESRRETQYF; CDR3nt: TGTGCCATCAGTGAGTCGAGGCGAGAGACCCAGTACTTC
abundance: NA; len: 14; v_gene: TRBV21-1; d_gene: NA; j_gene: TRBJ1-5; CDR3aa: CARPGQGERQPQHF; CDR3nt: TGTGCCAGACCCGGACAGGGAGAGCGTCAGCCCCAGCATTTT
abundance: NA; len: 15; v_gene: TRBV10-3; d_gene: NA; j_gene: TRBJ1-3; CDR3aa: CAISGVGSSGNTIYF; CDR3nt: TGTGCCATCAGTGGCGTCGGTAGCTCTGGAAACACCATATATTTT
abundance: NA; len: 12; v_gene: TRBV10-3; d_gene: NA; j_gene: TRBJ2-1; CDR3aa: CAISESTSKQFF; CDR3nt: TGTGCCATCAGTGAGTCGACTAGTAAGCAGTTCTTC
abundance: NA; len: 15; v_gene: TRBV7-8; d_gene: NA; j_gene: TRBJ1-1; CDR3aa: CASKSAGVINTEAFF; CDR3nt: TGTGCCAGCAAGTCCGCAGGGGTGATTAACACTGAAGCTTTCTTT
abundance: NA; len: 15; v_gene: TRBV5-1; d_gene: TRBD2; j_gene: TRBJ2-2; CDR3aa: CASSHSGANTGELFF; CDR3nt: TGCGCCAGCAGCCACAGCGGGGCGAACACCGGGGAGCTGTTTTTT
abundance: NA; len: 15; v_gene: TRBV11-2; d_gene: TRBD1; j_gene: TRBJ1-2; CDR3aa: CASSLQRTGKEGYTF; CDR3nt: TGTGCCAGCAGCTTACAACGGACAGGGAAAGAAGGCTACACCTTC
abundance: NA; len: 13; v_gene: TRBV30; d_gene: TRBD1; j_gene: TRBJ1-2; CDR3aa: CAWTGGRNYGYTF; CDR3nt: TGTGCCTGGACAGGGGGCCGGAACTATGGCTACACCTTC
abundance: NA; len: 22; v_gene: TRBV12-2; d_gene: NA; j_gene: TRBJ2-7; CDR3aa: CASRLTRPQDRDEYRYSYEQYF; CDR3nt: TGTGCAAGTCGCTTAACCCGACCGCAGGACAGGGACGAATATCGCTACTCCTACGAGCAGTACTTC
abundance: NA; len: 12; v_gene: TRBV9; d_gene: NA; j_gene: TRBJ2-3; CDR3aa: CASSVGGLAQYF; CDR3nt: TGTGCCAGCAGCGTAGGGGGACTGGCGCAGTATTTT
abundance: once; len: 11; v_gene: TRBV11-1; d_gene: NA; j_gene: TRBJ2-3; CDR3aa: CASGSTDTQYF; CDR3nt: TGTGCCAGCGGGAGCACAGATACGCAGTATTTT
abundance: NA; len: 14; v_gene: TRBV6-5; d_gene: NA; j_gene: TRBJ1-1; CDR3aa: CASRQGPSNTEAFF; CDR3nt: TGTGCCAGCAGGCAGGGGCCCTCGAACACTGAAGCTTTCTTT
abundance: NA; len: 15; v_gene: TRBV14; d_gene: NA; j_gene: TRBJ2-3; CDR3aa: CASSQVGGTGDTQYF; CDR3nt: TGTGCCAGCAGCCAAGTTGGGGGCACGGGAGATACGCAGTATTTT
abundance: NA; len: 12; v_gene: TRBV7-9; d_gene: NA; j_gene: TRBJ1-2; CDR3aa: CASSLGAYGYTF; CDR3nt: TGTGCCAGCAGCTTGGGAGCATATGGCTACACCTTC
abundance: NA; len: 12; v_gene: TRBV30; d_gene: TRBD1; j_gene: TRBJ2-7; CDR3aa: CAWGDRAYEQYF; CDR3nt: TGTGCCTGGGGGGACAGGGCCTACGAGCAGTACTTC
abundance: NA; len: 15; v_gene: TRBV28; d_gene: NA; j_gene: TRBJ1-1; CDR3aa: CASPPGGRANTEAFF; CDR3nt: TGTGCCAGCCCTCCCGGGGGACGGGCGAACACTGAAGCTTTCTTT
abundance: once; len: 15; v_gene: TRBV20-1; d_gene: TRBD2; j_gene: TRBJ2-3; CDR3aa: CSASAGTSGGGTQYF; CDR3nt: TGCAGTGCTAGTGCCGGGACTAGCGGGGGGGGGACGCAGTATTTT
abundance: NA; len: 13; v_gene: TRBV10-3; d_gene: NA; j_gene: TRBJ1-5; CDR3aa: CAISEAFNQPQHF; CDR3nt: TGTGCCATCAGTGAGGCCTTCAATCAGCCCCAGCATTTT
abundance: NA; len: 14; v_gene: TRBV15; d_gene: NA; j_gene: TRBJ1-2; CDR3aa: CATSRTTGNYGYTF; CDR3nt: TGTGCCACCAGCAGGACCACAGGGAACTATGGCTACACCTTC
abundance: NA; len: 13; v_gene: TRBV2; d_gene: NA; j_gene: TRBJ2-3; CDR3aa: CATQSGGADTQYF; CDR3nt: TGTGCCACCCAATCCGGGGGCGCAGATACGCAGTATTTT
abundance: NA; len: 13; v_gene: TRBV30; d_gene: TRBD1; j_gene: TRBJ1-1; CDR3aa: CAWIGTANTEAFF; CDR3nt: TGTGCCTGGATCGGGACAGCAAACACTGAAGCTTTCTTT
abundance: NA; len: 10; v_gene: TRBV13; d_gene: NA; j_gene: TRBJ1-2; CDR3aa: CASSTLGYTF; CDR3nt: TGTGCCAGCAGCACCCTTGGCTACACCTTC
abundance: NA; len: 15; v_gene: TRBV27; d_gene: TRBD1; j_gene: TRBJ1-6; CDR3aa: CASSAWTGRDSPLHF; CDR3nt: TGTGCCAGCAGTGCCTGGACAGGGAGGGATTCACCCCTCCACTTT
abundance: NA; len: 12; v_gene: TRBV29-1; d_gene: TRBD2; j_gene: TRBJ2-7; CDR3aa: CSVEKRRGEQYF; CDR3nt: TGCAGCGTTGAAAAAAGGCGGGGGGAGCAGTACTTC
abundance: NA; len: 13; v_gene: TRBV19; d_gene: TRBD1; j_gene: TRBJ2-5; CDR3aa: CASGQALGETQYF; CDR3nt: TGTGCCAGTGGACAGGCCCTAGGAGAGACCCAGTACTTC
abundance: NA; len: 14; v_gene: TRBV4-1; d_gene: NA; j_gene: TRBJ2-6; CDR3aa: CASSQEGGANVLTF; CDR3nt: TGCGCCAGCAGCCAAGAAGGTGGGGCCAACGTCCTGACTTTC
abundance: NA; len: 13; v_gene: TRBV6-6; d_gene: NA; j_gene: TRBJ2-1; CDR3aa: CASSYDRYNEQFF; CDR3nt: TGTGCCAGCAGTTACGACCGGTACAATGAGCAGTTCTTC
abundance: NA; len: 16; v_gene: TRBV19; d_gene: NA; j_gene: TRBJ2-2; CDR3aa: CASSIGPIASSGELFF; CDR3nt: TGTGCCAGTAGTATTGGGCCGATAGCGAGCAGCGGGGAGCTGTTTTTT
abundance: NA; len: 15; v_gene: TRBV28; d_gene: NA; j_gene: TRBJ2-7; CDR3aa: CATHGAPSLSYEQYF; CDR3nt: TGTGCCACACACGGGGCCCCCTCCCTCTCCTACGAGCAGTACTTC
abundance: NA; len: 15; v_gene: TRBV28; d_gene: TRBD2; j_gene: TRBJ2-3; CDR3aa: CASSFRLGAGGTQYF; CDR3nt: TGTGCCAGCAGTTTCAGGCTTGGCGCGGGGGGTACGCAGTATTTT
abundance: NA; len: 15; v_gene: TRBV18; d_gene: TRBD2; j_gene: TRBJ2-7; CDR3aa: CASSKRTSESYEQYF; CDR3nt: TGTGCCAGCTCGAAACGGACTAGCGAGTCCTACGAGCAGTACTTC
abundance: NA; len: 14; v_gene: TRBV30; d_gene: NA; j_gene: TRBJ1-3; CDR3aa: CAWSFGLSGNTIYF; CDR3nt: TGTGCCTGGAGTTTTGGGCTCTCTGGAAACACCATATATTTT
abundance: NA; len: 15; v_gene: TRBV5-8; d_gene: NA; j_gene: TRBJ2-3; CDR3aa: CASSLERQSTDTQYF; CDR3nt: TGTGCCAGCAGCTTGGAACGGCAAAGCACAGATACGCAGTATTTT
abundance: few; len: 13; v_gene: TRBV5-5; d_gene: NA; j_gene: TRBJ1-1; CDR3aa: CASSLVVYTEAFF; CDR3nt: TGTGCCAGCAGCTTGGTAGTTTACACTGAAGCTTTCTTT
abundance: NA; len: 15; v_gene: TRBV19; d_gene: NA; j_gene: TRBJ2-5; CDR3aa: CASSLDWGSQETQYF; CDR3nt: TGTGCCAGTAGCCTGGACTGGGGTTCGCAAGAGACCCAGTACTTC